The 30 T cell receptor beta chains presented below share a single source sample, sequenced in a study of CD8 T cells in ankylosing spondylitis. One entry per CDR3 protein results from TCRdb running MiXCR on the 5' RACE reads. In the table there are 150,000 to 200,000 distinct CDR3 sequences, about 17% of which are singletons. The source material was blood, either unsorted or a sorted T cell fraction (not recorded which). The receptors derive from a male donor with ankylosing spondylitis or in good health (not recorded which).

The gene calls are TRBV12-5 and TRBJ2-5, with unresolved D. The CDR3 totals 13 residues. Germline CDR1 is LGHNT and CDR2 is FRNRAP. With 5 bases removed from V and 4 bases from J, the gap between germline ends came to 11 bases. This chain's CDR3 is CASGPTGGETQYF. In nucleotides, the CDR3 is TGTGCTAGTGGTCCGACGGGTGGAGAGACCCAGTACTTC. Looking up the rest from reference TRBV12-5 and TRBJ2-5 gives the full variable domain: DARVTQTPRHKVTEMGQEVTMRCQPILGHNTVFWYRQTMMQGLELLAYFRNRAPLDDSGMPKDRFSAEMPDATLATLKIQPSEPRDSAVYFCASGPTGGETQYFGPGTRLLVL.

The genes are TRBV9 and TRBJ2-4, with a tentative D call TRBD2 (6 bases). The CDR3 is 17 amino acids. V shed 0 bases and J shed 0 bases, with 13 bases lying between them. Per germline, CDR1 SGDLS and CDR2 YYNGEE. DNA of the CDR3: TGTGCCAGCAGCGTAGGAGGGCAGGGACTAGCCAAAAACATTCAGTACTTC. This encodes CASSVGGQGLAKNIQYF.

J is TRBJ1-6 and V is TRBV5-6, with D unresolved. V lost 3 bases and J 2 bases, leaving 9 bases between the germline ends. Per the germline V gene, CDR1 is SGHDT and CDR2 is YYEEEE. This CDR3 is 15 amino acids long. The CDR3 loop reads CASSSFRAYNSPLHF. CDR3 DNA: TGTGCCAGCAGCTCCTTTAGGGCCTATAATTCACCCCTCCACTTT. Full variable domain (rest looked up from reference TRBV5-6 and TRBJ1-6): DAGVTQSPTHLIKTRGQQVTLRCSPKSGHDTVSWYQQALGQGPQFIFQYYEEEERQRGNFPDRFSGHQFPNYSSELNVNALLLGDSALYLCASSSFRAYNSPLHFGNGTRLTVT.

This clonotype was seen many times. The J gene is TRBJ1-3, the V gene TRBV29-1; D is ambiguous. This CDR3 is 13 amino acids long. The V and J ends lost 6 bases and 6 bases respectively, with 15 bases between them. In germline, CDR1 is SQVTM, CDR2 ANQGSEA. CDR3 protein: CSVLRVVENTIYF. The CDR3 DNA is TGCAGCGTCCTCCGTGTGGTAGAAAACACCATATATTTT.

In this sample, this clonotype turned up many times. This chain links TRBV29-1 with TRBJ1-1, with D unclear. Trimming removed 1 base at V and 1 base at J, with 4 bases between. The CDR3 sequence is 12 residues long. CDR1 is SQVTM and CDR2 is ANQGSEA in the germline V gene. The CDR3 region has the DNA TGCAGCGTTGAAGGAGGGAACACTGAAGCTTTCTTT. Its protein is CSVEGGNTEAFF.

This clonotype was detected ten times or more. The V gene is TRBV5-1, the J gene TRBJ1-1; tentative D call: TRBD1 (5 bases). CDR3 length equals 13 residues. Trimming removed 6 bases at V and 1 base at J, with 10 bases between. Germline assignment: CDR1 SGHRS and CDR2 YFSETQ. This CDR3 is CASTKDTNTEAFF. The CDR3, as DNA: TGCGCCAGCACCAAGGACACGAACACTGAAGCTTTCTTT.

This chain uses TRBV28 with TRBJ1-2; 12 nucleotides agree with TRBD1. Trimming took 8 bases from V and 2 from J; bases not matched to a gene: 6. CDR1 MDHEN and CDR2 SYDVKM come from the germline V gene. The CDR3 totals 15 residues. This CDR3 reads CASGTGGLTNYGYTF. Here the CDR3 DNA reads TGTGCCAGCGGGACAGGGGGCCTAACGAACTATGGCTACACCTTC.

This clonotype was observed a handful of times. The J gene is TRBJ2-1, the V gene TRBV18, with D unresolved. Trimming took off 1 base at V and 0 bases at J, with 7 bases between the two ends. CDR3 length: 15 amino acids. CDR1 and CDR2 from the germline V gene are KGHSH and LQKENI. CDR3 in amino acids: CASSPLESSYNEQFF. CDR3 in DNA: TGTGCCAGCTCACCACTTGAGAGCTCCTACAATGAGCAGTTCTTC.

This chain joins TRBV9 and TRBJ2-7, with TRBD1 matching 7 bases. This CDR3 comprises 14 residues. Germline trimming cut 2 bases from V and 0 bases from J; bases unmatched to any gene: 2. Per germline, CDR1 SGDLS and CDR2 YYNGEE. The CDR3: CASSVGDSSYEQYF. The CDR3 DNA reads TGTGCCAGCAGCGTCGGGGACAGCTCCTACGAGCAGTACTTC.

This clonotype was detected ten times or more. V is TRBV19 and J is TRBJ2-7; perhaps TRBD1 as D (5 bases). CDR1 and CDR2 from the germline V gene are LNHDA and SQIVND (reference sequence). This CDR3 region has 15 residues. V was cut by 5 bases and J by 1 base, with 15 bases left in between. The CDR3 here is CASSETVQLSYEQYF. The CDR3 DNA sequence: TGTGCCAGTAGTGAGACAGTTCAACTATCCTACGAGCAGTACTTC.

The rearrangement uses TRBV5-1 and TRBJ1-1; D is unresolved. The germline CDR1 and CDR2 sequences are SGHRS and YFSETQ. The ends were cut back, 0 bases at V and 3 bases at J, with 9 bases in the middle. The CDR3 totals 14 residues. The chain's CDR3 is CASSLEPYHTEAFF. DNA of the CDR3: TGCGCCAGCAGCTTGGAACCTTACCACACTGAAGCTTTCTTT. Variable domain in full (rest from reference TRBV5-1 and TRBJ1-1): KAGVTQTPRYLIKTRGQQVTLSCSPISGHRSVSWYQQTPGQGLQFLFEYFSETQRNKGNFPGRFSGRQFSNSRSEMNVSTLELGDSALYLCASSLEPYHTEAFFGQGTRLTVV.

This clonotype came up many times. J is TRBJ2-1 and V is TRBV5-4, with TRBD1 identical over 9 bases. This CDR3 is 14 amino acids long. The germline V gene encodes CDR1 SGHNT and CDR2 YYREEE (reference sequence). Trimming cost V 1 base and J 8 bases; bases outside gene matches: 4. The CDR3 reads CASSLRTGEDEQFF. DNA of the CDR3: TGTGCCAGCAGCTTGCGGACAGGGGAGGATGAGCAGTTCTTC.

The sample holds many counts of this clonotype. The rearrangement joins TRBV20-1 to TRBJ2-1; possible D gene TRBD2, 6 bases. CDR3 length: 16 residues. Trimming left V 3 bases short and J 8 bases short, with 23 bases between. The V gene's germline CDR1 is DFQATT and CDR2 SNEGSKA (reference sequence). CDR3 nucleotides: TGCAGTGCTAGTGGGCGGGAAGGCGAACTTGAGTATGAGCAGTTCTTC. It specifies CSASGREGELEYEQFF.

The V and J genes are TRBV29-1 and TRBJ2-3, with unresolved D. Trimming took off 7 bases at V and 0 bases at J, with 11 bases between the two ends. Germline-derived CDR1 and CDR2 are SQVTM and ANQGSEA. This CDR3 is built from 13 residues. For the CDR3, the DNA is TGCAGCGGGGCGTCGGTTAGCACAGATACGCAGTATTTT. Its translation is CSGASVSTDTQYF.

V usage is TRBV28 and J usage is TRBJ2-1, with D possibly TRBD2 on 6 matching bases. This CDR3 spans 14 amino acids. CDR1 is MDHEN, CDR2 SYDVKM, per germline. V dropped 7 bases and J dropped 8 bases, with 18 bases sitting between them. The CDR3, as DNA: TGTGCCAGCAATAGTCCGGGAGTCGGATATGAGCAGTTCTTC. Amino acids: CASNSPGVGYEQFF. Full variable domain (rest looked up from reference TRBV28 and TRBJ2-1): DVKVTQSSRYLVKRTGEKVFLECVQDMDHENMFWYRQDPGLGLRLIYFSYDVKMKEKGDIPEGYSVSREKKERFSLILESASTNQTSMYLCASNSPGVGYEQFFGPGTRLTVL.

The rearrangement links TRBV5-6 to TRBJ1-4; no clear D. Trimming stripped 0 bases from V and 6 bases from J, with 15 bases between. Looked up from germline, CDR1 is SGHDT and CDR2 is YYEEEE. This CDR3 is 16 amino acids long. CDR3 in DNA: TGTGCCAGCAGCTTGGCGGTGGCGGGTATCGATGAAAAACTGTTTTTT. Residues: CASSLAVAGIDEKLFF. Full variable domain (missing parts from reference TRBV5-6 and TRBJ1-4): DAGVTQSPTHLIKTRGQQVTLRCSPKSGHDTVSWYQQALGQGPQFIFQYYEEEERQRGNFPDRFSGHQFPNYSSELNVNALLLGDSALYLCASSLAVAGIDEKLFFGSGTQLSVL.

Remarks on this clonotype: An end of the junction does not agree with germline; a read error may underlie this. The CDR3 DNA sequence: TGTGCCAGCAGCCCGACAGGGGTCCAAACCTACGAGCAGCACTTC. Translation gives CASSPTGVQTYEQHF. The V call is TRBV27, the J call TRBJ2-7, with 8 bases fitting TRBD1. CDR3 length: 15 amino acids. The germline V gene has CDR1 MNHEY and CDR2 SMNVEV (reference sequence).

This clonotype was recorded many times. The CDR3 sequence: CASSFRVGDTIYF. The CDR3 nucleotides are TGCGCCAGCAGCTTTCGGGTCGGAGACACCATATATTTT. The rearrangement uses TRBV5-1 and TRBJ1-3; no firm D call. V was trimmed by 2 bases and J by 8 bases, leaving 11 bases between them. Germline CDR1 SGHRS, CDR2 YFSETQ. This CDR3 is built from 13 residues.

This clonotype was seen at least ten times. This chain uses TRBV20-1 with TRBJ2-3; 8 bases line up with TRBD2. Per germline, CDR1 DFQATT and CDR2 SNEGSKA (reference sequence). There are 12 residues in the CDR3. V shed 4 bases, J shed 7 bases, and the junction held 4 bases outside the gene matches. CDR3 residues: CSANGRVYTQYF. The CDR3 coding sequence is TGCAGTGCTAACGGGAGGGTATATACGCAGTATTTT.

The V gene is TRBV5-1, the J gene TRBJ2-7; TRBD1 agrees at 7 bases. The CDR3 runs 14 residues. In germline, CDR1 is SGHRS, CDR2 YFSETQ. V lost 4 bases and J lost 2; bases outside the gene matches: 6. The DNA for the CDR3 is TGCGCCAGCAGCATGAGGACAGGAACCTACGAGCAGTACTTC. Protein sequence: CASSMRTGTYEQYF.

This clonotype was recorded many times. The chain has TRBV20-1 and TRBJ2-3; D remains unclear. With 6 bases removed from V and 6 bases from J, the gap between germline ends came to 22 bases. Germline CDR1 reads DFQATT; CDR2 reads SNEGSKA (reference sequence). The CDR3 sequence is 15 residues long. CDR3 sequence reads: CSAPRIAGPRDTQYF. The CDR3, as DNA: TGCAGTGCCCCACGAATCGCAGGCCCAAGGGATACGCAGTATTTT.

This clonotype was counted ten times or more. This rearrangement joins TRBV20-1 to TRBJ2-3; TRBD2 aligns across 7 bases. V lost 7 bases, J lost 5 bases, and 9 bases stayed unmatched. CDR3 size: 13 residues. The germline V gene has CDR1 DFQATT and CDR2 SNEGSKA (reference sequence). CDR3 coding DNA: TGCAGTGGGTCCCTAGCGGTGCAAGATACGCAGTATTTT. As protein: CSGSLAVQDTQYF.

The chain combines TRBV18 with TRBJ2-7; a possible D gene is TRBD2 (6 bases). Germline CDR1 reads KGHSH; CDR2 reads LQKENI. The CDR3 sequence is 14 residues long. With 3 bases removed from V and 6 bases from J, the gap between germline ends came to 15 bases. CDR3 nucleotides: TGTGCCAGCTCACCCACACCGACTAGTCGCGAGCAGTACTTC. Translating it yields CASSPTPTSREQYF. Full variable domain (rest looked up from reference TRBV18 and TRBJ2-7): NAGVMQNPRHLVRRRGQEARLRCSPMKGHSHVYWYRQLPEEGLKFMVYLQKENIIDESGMPKERFSAEFPKEGPSILRIQQVVRGDSAAYFCASSPTPTSREQYFGPGTRLTVT.

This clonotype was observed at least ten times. CDR3 protein: CASTIGQAYEQYF. The CDR3 region has the DNA TGTGCCAGCACCATTGGACAGGCCTACGAGCAGTACTTC. The V call is TRBV28, the J call TRBJ2-7, with 7 bases fitting TRBD1. The CDR3 loop spans 13 amino acids. CDR1 is MDHEN and CDR2 is SYDVKM in the germline V gene. Losses at the gene ends were 7 bases for V and 2 bases for J; bases not matched to a gene: 5.

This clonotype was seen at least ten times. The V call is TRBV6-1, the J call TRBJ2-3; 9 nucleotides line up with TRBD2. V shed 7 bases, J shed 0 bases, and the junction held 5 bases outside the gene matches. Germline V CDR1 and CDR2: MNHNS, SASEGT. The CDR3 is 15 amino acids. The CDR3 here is CASTLAGASTDTQYF. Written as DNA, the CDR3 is TGTGCCAGCACCTTAGCGGGAGCTAGCACAGATACGCAGTATTTT.

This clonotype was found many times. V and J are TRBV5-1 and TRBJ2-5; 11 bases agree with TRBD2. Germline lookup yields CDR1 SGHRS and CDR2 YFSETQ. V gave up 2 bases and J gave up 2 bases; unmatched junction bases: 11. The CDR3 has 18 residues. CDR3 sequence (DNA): TGCGCCAGCAGCTTACTGGGACTAGCGGAGGGGATTCAAGAGACCCAGTACTTC. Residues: CASSLLGLAEGIQETQYF.

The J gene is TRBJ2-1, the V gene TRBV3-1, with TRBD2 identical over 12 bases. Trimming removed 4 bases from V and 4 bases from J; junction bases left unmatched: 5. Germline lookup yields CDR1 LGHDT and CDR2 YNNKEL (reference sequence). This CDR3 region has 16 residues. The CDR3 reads CASSPLGLAGYNEQFF. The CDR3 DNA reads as TGTGCCAGCAGCCCCCTGGGACTAGCGGGTTACAATGAGCAGTTCTTC.

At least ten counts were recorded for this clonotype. The CDR3 loop is CASSSGQTNTEAFF. CDR3 bases: TGTGCCAGCAGCTCGGGACAGACGAACACTGAAGCTTTCTTT. The chain has TRBV7-6 and TRBJ1-1; the match to TRBD1 covers 7 bases. This CDR3 spans 14 amino acids. J was trimmed by 1 base and V by 4 bases; bases with no gene match: 3. CDR1 is SGHVS, CDR2 FNYEAQ, per germline.

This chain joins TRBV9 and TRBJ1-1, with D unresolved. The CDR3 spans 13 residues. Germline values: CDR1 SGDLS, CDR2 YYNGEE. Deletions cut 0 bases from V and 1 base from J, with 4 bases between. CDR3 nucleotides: TGTGCCAGCAGCGTAGGGTGGAACACTGAAGCTTTCTTT. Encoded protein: CASSVGWNTEAFF.

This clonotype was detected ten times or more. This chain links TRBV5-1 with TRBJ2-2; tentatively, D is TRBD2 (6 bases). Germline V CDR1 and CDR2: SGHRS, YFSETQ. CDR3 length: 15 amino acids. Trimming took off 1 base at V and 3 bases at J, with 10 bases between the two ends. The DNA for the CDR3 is TGCGCCAGCAGCTTGTCTTCGGGGGACACCGGGGAGCTGTTTTTT. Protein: CASSLSSGDTGELFF.